This paragraph reports one T cell receptor beta chain. The sample comes from a study of T cell changes during pregnancy in multiple sclerosis. Profiled with immunoSEQ multiplex PCR; TCRdb holds only in-frame clones, not every one. The sample has roughly 80,000 clones, around 93% seen once. The CDR3 is 12 residues long. With V trimmed by 4 bases and J by 13 bases, 8 bases remained unmatched. Germline-derived CDR1 and CDR2 are LNHDA and SQIVND (reference sequence). The sequence came from a female donor with multiple sclerosis, enrolled in a pregnancy study. The J gene is TRBJ1-2, the V gene TRBV19, with 8 bases lining up with TRBD1. Sequenced here: peripheral blood, sampled in the second trimester of pregnancy. The CDR3 region has the DNA TGTGCCAGTAGTACGGGGACAGGACCGAGCACCTTC. As protein: CASSTGTGPSTF.